Sequencing of this T cell receptor (beta chain) was carried out in a study of blood T cell repertoires in COVID-19. The overall study: There were acute and convalescent COVID-19 samples, and they came from the United States, Italy and Spain. From T cells, B-cell-depleted T cells, or PBMCs came the material, which was cDNA or gDNA.

Original data processing: Reference gene primers were amplified, and this amplification served to estimate nucleated cell counts. Measured with immunoSEQ multiplex PCR; TCRdb has only the in-frame clones, and not every one. V and J calls and clone size are given by that table; D and trimming were obtained from the DNA. The sample lists approximately 180,000 clones; 70% to 90% were seen once. The CDR3 has 15 amino acids. Germline V lookup: CDR1 SNHLY, CDR2 FYNNEI. V was clipped by 4 bases and J by 8 bases; unmatched bases: 10. The TCR originated in a human donor with active or convalescent COVID-19. The donor label of this sample is uncertain. The sequenced sample was peripheral blood. The chain links TRBV2 to TRBJ2-1; 8 bases are a match to TRBD2. CDR3 DNA: TGTGCCAGCAGTGTAAAGCGGGAGTATCCCCATGAGCAGTTCTTC. Protein: CASSVKREYPHEQFF. The entire variable domain, with the rest obtained from reference TRBV2 and TRBJ2-1, is as follows: EPEVTQTPSHQVTQMGQEVILRCVPISNHLYFYWYRQILGQKVEFLVSFYNNEISEKSEIFDDQFSVERPDGSNFTLKIRSTKLEDSAMYFCASSVKREYPHEQFFGPGTRLTVL.